Sequencing of this T cell receptor beta chain was carried out in a study of OX40 agonist ivuxolimab in advanced cancers. TCRdb keeps only in-frame clones here, not all; method: immunoSEQ multiplex PCR. The table has some 16,000 clones, over 70% seen once. This clone was recorded a few times. Sequenced here: CD4+ or CD8+ T cells sorted from blood, sampled in a trial of the OX40 agonist ivuxolimab. This TCR derives from an adult with an advanced solid tumor such as melanoma, head and neck, liver or kidney cancer.

Here the CDR3 reads CASSQVTGVTEAFF. CDR3 nucleotides: TGTGCCAGCAGCCAAGTTACAGGGGTCACTGAAGCTTTCTTT. The chain combines TRBV4-2 with TRBJ1-1; 7 bases align to TRBD1. V shed 1 base, J shed 4 bases, and the junction held 3 bases outside the gene matches. Germline lookup yields CDR1 LGHNA and CDR2 YNFKEQ. This CDR3 is 14 amino acids long.